The entry below describes one TCR beta chain. Its antigen is unknown. This CDR3 has 24 amino acids. With 0 bases clipped from V and 1 base from J, the junction kept 22 bases outside the gene matches. CDR1 SGDLS and CDR2 YYNGEE come from the germline V gene. Use of 60 Vbeta and 13 Jbeta primers characterized the PCR. TCRdb's copy holds only in-frame clones and misses some; the assay was immunoSEQ multiplex PCR. The data contain some 130,000 clones, 80% of them seen just once; the ten biggest clones take up just over 2.5%. This record comes from a study of cytomegalovirus exposure and HLA in healthy donors. Study-level background: In a previous analysis, 110 million or so unique TCR beta sequences were found from 150 million to 200 million T cells. Study-wide findings and caveats: Earlier analysis found most TCR beta V segments productive about 90% or about 30% of the time.

This sequence joins TRBV9 and TRBJ2-3; 14 bases map to TRBD2. Sequenced sample: PBMCs. This TCR derives from a man aged 25 to 40 in good health and CMV-seronegative. The CDR3 is CASSVEVSTSGRAQLLFGTDTQYF. CDR3 nucleotide sequence: TGTGCCAGCAGCGTAGAGGTTTCGACTAGCGGGAGGGCCCAATTGTTGTTTGGCACAGATACGCAGTATTTT.